The clone carrying this TCR beta chain has only a few counts. This specimen belongs to a study of Ad26.COV2.S vaccination and SARS-CoV-2 variants. Profiled with immunoSEQ multiplex PCR; TCRdb holds only in-frame clones, not every one. Of about 98,000 clones in the sample, 80% were seen once. Germline CDR1 is SGDLS and CDR2 is YYNGEE. CDR3 length: 14 residues. V shed 0 bases and J 8 bases; nucleotides not matched to a gene: 7. This specimen consisted of peripheral blood, obtained after recovery from COVID-19. The V gene is TRBV9, the J gene TRBJ1-2; 7 nucleotides line up with TRBD1. The sequence was collected from a human donor who had recovered from COVID-19. The CDR3 reads CASSVAGTASGYTF. Written as DNA, the CDR3 is TGTGCCAGCAGCGTAGCGGGGACAGCCTCGGGCTACACCTTC.